This T cell receptor beta chain was documented in a study of cytomegalovirus exposure and HLA in healthy donors. The CDR3 loop spans 18 amino acids. V lost 6 bases to trimming and J lost 4 bases; unmatched junction nucleotides: 12. CDR1 is ENHRY, CDR2 SYGVKD, per germline. Everyone who donated was a healthy bone marrow donor. PCR employed 60 Vbeta and 13 Jbeta primers. TCRdb's copy holds only in-frame clones and misses some; the assay was immunoSEQ multiplex PCR. The sample shows about 77,000 clones, approximately 80% of them seen only once. This rearrangement joins TRBV10-3 to TRBJ1-4; 12 positions agree with TRBD1. The material sequenced was PBMCs. This receptor was obtained from a man aged 40-55 years in good health and CMV-seronegative. The CDR3: CAISRRGTGGEGNEKLFF. The CDR3 nucleotides read TGTGCCATCAGCCGGAGAGGGACAGGGGGCGAGGGTAATGAAAAACTGTTTTTT.